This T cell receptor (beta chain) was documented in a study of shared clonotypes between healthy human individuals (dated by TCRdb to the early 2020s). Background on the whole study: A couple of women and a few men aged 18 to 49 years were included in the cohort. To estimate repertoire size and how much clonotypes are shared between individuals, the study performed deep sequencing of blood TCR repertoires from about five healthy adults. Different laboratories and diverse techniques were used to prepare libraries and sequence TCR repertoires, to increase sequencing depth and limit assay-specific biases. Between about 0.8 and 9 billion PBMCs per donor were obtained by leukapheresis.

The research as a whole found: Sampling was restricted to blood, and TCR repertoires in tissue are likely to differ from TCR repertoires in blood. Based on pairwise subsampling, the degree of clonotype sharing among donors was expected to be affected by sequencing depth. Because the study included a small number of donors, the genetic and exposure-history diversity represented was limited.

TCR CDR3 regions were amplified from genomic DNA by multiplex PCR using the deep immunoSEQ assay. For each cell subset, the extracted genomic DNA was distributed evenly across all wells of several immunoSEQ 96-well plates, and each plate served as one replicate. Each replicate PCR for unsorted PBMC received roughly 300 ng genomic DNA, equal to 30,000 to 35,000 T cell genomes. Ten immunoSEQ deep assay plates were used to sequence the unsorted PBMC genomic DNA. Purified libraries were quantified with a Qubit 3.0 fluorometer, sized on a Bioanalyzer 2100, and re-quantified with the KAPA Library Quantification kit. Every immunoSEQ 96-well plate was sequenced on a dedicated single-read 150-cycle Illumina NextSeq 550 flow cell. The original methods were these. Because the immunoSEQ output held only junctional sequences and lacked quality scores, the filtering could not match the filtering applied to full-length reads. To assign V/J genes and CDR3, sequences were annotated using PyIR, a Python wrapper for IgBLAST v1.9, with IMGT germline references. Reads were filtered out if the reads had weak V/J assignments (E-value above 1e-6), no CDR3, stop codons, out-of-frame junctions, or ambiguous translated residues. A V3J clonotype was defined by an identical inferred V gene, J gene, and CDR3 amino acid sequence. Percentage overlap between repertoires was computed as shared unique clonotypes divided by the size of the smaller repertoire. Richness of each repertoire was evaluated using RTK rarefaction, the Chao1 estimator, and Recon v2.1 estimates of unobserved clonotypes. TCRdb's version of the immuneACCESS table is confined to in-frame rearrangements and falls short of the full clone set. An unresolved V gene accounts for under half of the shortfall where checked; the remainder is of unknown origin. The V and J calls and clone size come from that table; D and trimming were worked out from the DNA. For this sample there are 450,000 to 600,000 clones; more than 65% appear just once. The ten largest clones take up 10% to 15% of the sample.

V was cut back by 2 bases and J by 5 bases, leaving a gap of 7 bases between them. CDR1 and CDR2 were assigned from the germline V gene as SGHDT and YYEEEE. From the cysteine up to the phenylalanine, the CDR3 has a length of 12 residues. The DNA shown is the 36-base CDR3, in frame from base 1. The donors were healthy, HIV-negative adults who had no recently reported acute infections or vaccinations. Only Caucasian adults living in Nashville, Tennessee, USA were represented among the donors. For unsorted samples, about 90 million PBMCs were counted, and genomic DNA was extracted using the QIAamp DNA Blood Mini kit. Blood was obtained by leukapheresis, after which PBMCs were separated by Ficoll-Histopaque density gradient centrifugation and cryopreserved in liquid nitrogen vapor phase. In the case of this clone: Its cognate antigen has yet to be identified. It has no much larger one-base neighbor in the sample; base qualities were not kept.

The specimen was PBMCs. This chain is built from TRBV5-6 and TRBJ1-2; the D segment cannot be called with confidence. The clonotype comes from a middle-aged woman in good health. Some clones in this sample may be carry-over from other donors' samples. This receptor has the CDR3 CASSFRQYGYTF. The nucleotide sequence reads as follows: TGTGCCAGCAGCTTTCGTCAGTATGGCTACACCTTC. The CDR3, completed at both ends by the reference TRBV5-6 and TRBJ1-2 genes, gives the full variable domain DAGVTQSPTHLIKTRGQQVTLRCSPKSGHDTVSWYQQALGQGPQFIFQYYEEEERQRGNFPDRFSGHQFPNYSSELNVNALLLGDSALYLCASSFRQYGYTFGSGTRLTVV.